This TCR beta chain is from a study of STAT5B mutations in CD4+ large granular lymphocyte leukemia. Only one count was recorded for this clone. The repertoire was sequenced with immunoSEQ multiplex PCR; TCRdb's copy has only in-frame clones and lacks some. The sample carries approximately 30,000 clones, about 77% recorded once. CDR1 MNHEY and CDR2 SMNVEV come from the germline V gene (reference sequence). The CDR3 runs to 18 residues. V dropped 5 bases and J dropped 6; count of bases not matched to a gene: 8. This receptor was identified in a human donor in good health. The V gene is TRBV27, the J gene TRBJ2-6, with TRBD2 matching 15 bases. Sequenced input: CD4+ T cells from blood buffy coats. CDR3 nucleotides: TGTGCCAGCAGTCCTGGACTAGCGGGAGGGAGGCAGGCCAACGTCCTGACTTTC. It specifies CASSPGLAGGRQANVLTF.